This TCR beta chain was captured by sequencing in a study of blood T cell repertoires in COVID-19 (dated by TCRdb to 2020 to 2021). Background on the whole study: Samples from collaborators originated in the United States, Italy and Spain and spanned both the acute and convalescent phases of COVID-19. The prospective study material was composed of cDNA or gDNA derived from T cells, B-cell-depleted T cells, or PBMCs. Deeply sampled blood TCRbeta repertoires from subjects exposed to, actively infected with, or recovered from COVID-19 were included in the dataset. A freely available public database, intended as a resource for researchers studying the immune response to SARS-CoV-2, is where the repertoires were released. Samples were obtained from the ongoing ImmuneRACE study (first 160 participants) and from about 1,300 subjects provided by 6 global collaborators. Nearly every sample came with metadata listing a de-identified subject ID, COVID-19 status, age in years and sex. Where HLA class I and class II types were available, the types were taken from metadata supplied by the sample provider, not from assay-based typing.

In the case of this clone: Its antigen is unknown. No base-level quality is on record; no much larger clone is a single base apart.

Trimming leaves V shorter by 6 bases and J shorter by 6 bases, with the junction holding 11 bases beyond the gene matches. The CDR3 numbers 14 residues from cysteine through phenylalanine. Here the CDR3 DNA is all that survives: 42 bases in frame from base 1. CDR1 SQVTM and CDR2 ANQGSEA were looked up in the germline V gene. Participants in the prospective study were aged roughly 18 to 100 years, lived in some 24 United States geographic areas, and enrolled through a virtual design. To assign participants to cohorts, the prospective study relied on clinical history that participants themselves reported in a screening survey and a study questionnaire. ImmuneRACE Cohort 3 recovered participants were defined by two consecutive negative NP/OP PCR tests, healthcare professional clearance, or symptom resolution. Mobile phlebotomists in the prospective study collected whole blood, serum and a nasopharyngeal or oropharyngeal swab from every participant. Participants in the prospective study had the option to provide additional blood draws and questionnaires over a 2-month period. Before DNA extraction, prospective study blood samples were shipped either frozen or at room temperature.

TCRbeta CDR3 regions were amplified from genomic DNA by means of the immunoSEQ Assay, a bias-controlled multiplex PCR. In the authors' own workflow: The number of nucleated cells in each sample was estimated from the amplification of reference gene primers within the assay. Sequence reads were collapsed and filtered to measure the absolute abundance of every unique TCRbeta CDR3 rearrangement. For each sample, productive Simpson clonality was calculated by taking the square root of Simpson's diversity index across productive rearrangements. The source is immuneACCESS, and TCRdb retained only in-frame sequences with V and J called. Part of the clones is not carried over; for the studies checked, unresolved V genes explain less than half of this, and the remainder is unexplained. The V and J calls and the clone size are those of that table, but D and trimming were determined from the DNA. For this sample there are approximately 260,000 clones; 80% to 85% appear just once. 3.4% of the sample rests with the top ten.

The investigation overall reported the following: The quantity of clinical and demographic metadata differed by source and by participant and was supplied without curation.

Here the chain combines TRBV29-1 and TRBJ1-1; 9 junctional bases match TRBD1. The TCR sequence derives from a man aged 50-60 years who had recovered from COVID-19. The sample was PBMCs or T cells enriched from blood (not recorded which). CDR3 reads: CSVHTTGGESEAFF. The DNA sequence reads TGCAGCGTACACACTACAGGGGGCGAATCTGAAGCTTTCTTT.